This T cell receptor (beta chain) originates from a study of blood T cell repertoires in COVID-19. Two negative PCRs, clearance, or symptom resolution characterized the recovered Cohort 3 donors. In germline, CDR1 is SGHNT, CDR2 YYREEE (reference sequence). The length of the CDR3 is 16 residues. Trimming cost V 1 base and J 6 bases; bases outside gene matches: 6. Only in-frame clones appear in the TCRdb table, and some are missing; sequencing was by immunoSEQ multiplex PCR. The sample lists approximately 350,000 clones; about 90% were seen once. The TCR sequence derives from a woman aged 30 to 39 who had recovered from COVID-19. The gene calls are TRBV5-4 and TRBJ2-1, with 11 bases aligning to TRBD2. Sequences were obtained from PBMCs or T cells enriched from blood (not recorded which). CDR3 amino acids: CASSLMVAGGINEQFF. The CDR3 DNA sequence: TGTGCCAGCAGCTTGATGGTAGCGGGAGGGATCAATGAGCAGTTCTTC.